These 13 T cell receptor beta chains were all obtained from the same sample, sequenced in a study of high-grade serous ovarian cancer treatment subgroups. Tumor tissue was taken before any definitive surgery or chemotherapy was given. TCRdb keeps only in-frame clones here, not all; method: immunoSEQ multiplex PCR. The repertoire includes tens of thousands of clones, 80% to 90% of them detected once, and around 2.3% sits in the top ten. The sequenced sample was tumor tissue. These receptor sequences come from a human donor with high-grade serous ovarian cancer.

The rearrangement uses TRBV7-2 and TRBJ1-6, with D maybe TRBD1 (5 bases). The germline V gene encodes CDR1 SGHTA and CDR2 FQGNSA. Trimming took 0 bases from V and 6 from J, leaving 15 bases between them. CDR3 length: 17 amino acids. The CDR3 DNA reads as TGTGCCAGCAGCTTAGCGCAGTCATGGGGGGGTAATTCACCCCTCCACTTT. As protein: CASSLAQSWGGNSPLHF.

The rearrangement links TRBV4-1 to TRBJ2-1; TRBD1 might be the D (6 bases). The CDR3 length is 14 residues. Per germline, CDR1 MGHRA and CDR2 YSYEKL. Trimming shortened V by 0 bases and J by 7 bases, and 10 bases separated the two germline ends. For the CDR3, the DNA is TGCGCCAGCAGCCAAGACCCAGGGGAGAATGAGCAGTTCTTC. The encoded protein is CASSQDPGENEQFF.

CDR3 sequence reads: CASSLYSRLGGRDYSNQPQHF. The CDR3 DNA reads TGCGCCAGCAGCCTTTACTCACGGTTGGGGGGCCGGGATTATAGCAATCAGCCCCAGCATTTT. This chain joins TRBV4-1 and TRBJ1-5, with a possible D match to TRBD1 (6 bases). Trimming stripped 4 bases from V and 0 bases from J, with 28 bases between. The CDR3 runs to 21 residues. The V gene's germline CDR1 is MGHRA and CDR2 YSYEKL.

This chain uses TRBV28 with TRBJ2-7, with D unresolved. Germline V CDR1 and CDR2: MDHEN, SYDVKM. V lost 5 bases to trimming and J lost 2 bases, with 13 bases between them. The CDR3 has 14 residues. CDR3 amino acids: CASSLRSDPYEQYF. The CDR3 DNA reads TGTGCCAGCAGTCTCCGTAGTGATCCCTACGAGCAGTACTTC.

The chain uses TRBV4-2 and TRBJ1-2; D not certain. Trimming took 0 bases from V and 8 from J, leaving 10 bases between them. The germline gives CDR1 LGHNA, CDR2 YNFKEQ. The CDR3 has 13 amino acids. CDR3 sequence reads: CASSQDRDGGYTF. The CDR3 bases are TGTGCCAGCAGCCAAGATAGAGATGGAGGCTACACCTTC.

The chain has TRBV28 and TRBJ2-7; D not resolved. The CDR3 totals 12 residues. V lost 4 bases and J 2 bases, leaving 6 bases between the germline ends. Germline V gene lookup returns CDR1 MDHEN and CDR2 SYDVKM. DNA for the CDR3: TGTGCCAGCAGTTACACGACCTACGAGCAGTACTTC. Its translation: CASSYTTYEQYF.

The chain combines TRBV7-9 with TRBJ2-5; D is undetermined. Germline CDR1 is SEHNR and CDR2 is FQNEAQ (reference sequence). This CDR3 spans 17 amino acids. V was cut by 0 bases and J by 2 bases, with 16 bases left in between. This chain's CDR3 is CASSLARGPVGQETQYF. CDR3 in DNA: TGTGCCAGCAGCTTAGCGCGTGGGCCGGTGGGGCAAGAGACCCAGTACTTC.

The genes are TRBV2 and TRBJ1-5; D gene ambiguous. CDR3 length equals 14 residues. The germline gives CDR1 SNHLY, CDR2 FYNNEI. The V and J ends lost 5 bases and 3 bases respectively, with 11 bases between them. CDR3 sequence reads: CASSSWGANQPQHF. Here the CDR3 DNA reads TGTGCCAGCAGTTCCTGGGGAGCCAATCAGCCCCAGCATTTT.

This rearrangement joins TRBV18 to TRBJ1-2, with D possibly matching TRBD1 (6 bases). The CDR3 spans 16 residues. Per the germline V gene, CDR1 is KGHSH and CDR2 is LQKENI. V was shortened by 3 bases and J by 0 bases, with 14 bases between the two germline ends. The CDR3 is CASSPIRTVANYGYTF. CDR3 coding DNA: TGTGCCAGCTCACCTATCCGGACAGTAGCTAACTATGGCTACACCTTC.

This clone has just a few counts. The chain has TRBV5-6 and TRBJ2-7; TRBD2 aligns across 8 bases. The CDR3 has 13 amino acids. In germline, CDR1 is SGHDT, CDR2 YYEEEE. V was clipped by 0 bases and J by 5 bases; unmatched bases: 1. The CDR3 DNA sequence: TGTGCCAGCAGCTTGGGACTAGCGAACGAGCAGTACTTC. Its protein product is CASSLGLANEQYF.

The V and J genes are TRBV5-4 and TRBJ1-2; TRBD1 is a possible D gene (5 bases). Germline V gene data show CDR1 as SGHNT and CDR2 as YYREEE (reference sequence). The V and J ends lost 3 bases and 6 bases respectively, with 12 bases between them. The CDR3 has 13 residues. CDR3 sequence (DNA): TGTGCCAGCAGCTCTTCGGGGCGAGATGGCTACACCTTC. Translated: CASSSSGRDGYTF. Looking up the rest from reference TRBV5-4 and TRBJ1-2 gives the full variable domain: ETGVTQSPTHLIKTRGQQVTLRCSSQSGHNTVSWYQQALGQGPQFIFQYYREEENGRGNFPPRFSGLQFPNYSSELNVNALELDDSALYLCASSSSGRDGYTFGSGTRLTVV.

The chain recombines TRBV5-1 with TRBJ1-1, with 7 bases fitting TRBD1. In germline, CDR1 is SGHRS, CDR2 YFSETQ. The CDR3 has 15 amino acids. V lost 5 bases and J lost 1; bases outside the gene matches: 8. CDR3 in amino acids: CASRNPGTANTEAFF. DNA for the CDR3: TGCGCCAGCAGGAACCCCGGGACAGCGAACACTGAAGCTTTCTTT.

The chain uses TRBV7-2 and TRBJ2-5; 7 bases line up with TRBD1. This CDR3 comprises 13 residues. Germline V CDR1 and CDR2: SGHTA, FQGNSA. The trim removed 5 bases at V and 7 bases at J, leaving 7 bases unmatched. The CDR3 region is CASSARQGRTQYF. In nucleotides, the CDR3 is TGTGCCAGCAGCGCCCGACAGGGAAGGACCCAGTACTTC. The full variable domain, rest sourced from reference TRBV7-2 and TRBJ2-5, is GAGVSQSPSNKVTEKGKDVELRCDPISGHTALYWYRQSLGQGLEFLIYFQGNSAPDKSGLPSDRFSAERTGGSVSTLTIQRTQQEDSAVYLCASSARQGRTQYFGPGTRLLVL.